A single sample is the source of the 13 T cell receptor beta chains below, sequenced in a study of blood T cell repertoires in COVID-19. The protocol was immunoSEQ multiplex PCR, while the TCRdb copy is restricted to in-frame clones and leaves out a portion. Of over 200,000 clones listed, 75% to 85% are singletons. The material sequenced was PBMCs or T cells enriched from blood (not recorded which). Receptor source: a man aged 40-55 years who had recovered from COVID-19.

V and J are TRBV2 and TRBJ1-2, with D maybe TRBD1 (5 bases). Germline V gene sequence: CDR1 SNHLY, CDR2 FYNNEI. The CDR3 has 16 amino acids. V was pared by 7 bases and J by 0 bases, with 18 bases between. Written as DNA, the CDR3 is TGTGCCAGCATAGGTAGTTTTCCGACAGCTAACTATGGCTACACCTTC. Amino acids: CASIGSFPTANYGYTF.

This rearrangement joins TRBV28 to TRBJ2-7, with D maybe TRBD2 (5 bases). This CDR3 comprises 13 residues. Germline V gene data show CDR1 as MDHEN and CDR2 as SYDVKM. With 1 base removed from V and 7 bases from J, the gap between germline ends came to 11 bases. CDR3 in amino acids: CASSLSVQREQYF. The CDR3 DNA reads as TGTGCCAGCAGTTTATCCGTCCAGCGGGAGCAGTACTTC.

This chain links TRBV4-2 with TRBJ1-3; a possible D gene is TRBD1 (5 bases). The germline V and J ends were trimmed by 1 base and 0 bases, with 10 bases remaining between them. Germline V lookup: CDR1 LGHNA, CDR2 YNFKEQ. The CDR3 sequence is 16 residues long. The CDR3 spells CASSQGGVLSGNTIYF. In nucleotides, the CDR3 is TGTGCCAGCAGCCAAGGGGGGGTCCTCTCTGGAAACACCATATATTTT.

The genes are TRBV5-1 and TRBJ2-7; weak D call: TRBD2 (6 bases). The CDR3 consists of 11 residues. V lost 3 bases, J lost 7 bases, and 8 bases lay in between. Germline V lookup: CDR1 SGHRS, CDR2 YFSETQ. CDR3 coding DNA: TGCGCCAGCAGCTCGGGGGAGGAGCAGTACTTC. Translation gives CASSSGEEQYF.

V is TRBV18 and J is TRBJ2-7; TRBD1 might be the D (5 bases). CDR3 length equals 13 residues. Germline loops: CDR1 KGHSH, CDR2 LQKENI. V lost 4 bases and J lost 5, with 12 bases in between. The CDR3 DNA follows: TGTGCCAGCTCACTCAACAGGTTAGACGAGCAGTACTTC. Translation gives CASSLNRLDEQYF.

This clone was observed a single time. The chain joins TRBV5-1 to TRBJ1-2; a weak D match, TRBD1 (6 bases). CDR1 and CDR2 (germline): SGHRS, YFSETQ. The CDR3 is made up of 17 amino acids. V dropped 4 bases and J dropped 0 bases, with 19 bases sitting between them. The chain's CDR3 is CASSPTPRAGANYGYTF. CDR3 DNA sequence: TGCGCCAGCAGCCCCACCCCTCGGGCAGGGGCTAACTATGGCTACACCTTC. Combining the CDR3 with reference TRBV5-1 and TRBJ1-2 gives the whole variable domain KAGVTQTPRYLIKTRGQQVTLSCSPISGHRSVSWYQQTPGQGLQFLFEYFSETQRNKGNFPGRFSGRQFSNSRSEMNVSTLELGDSALYLCASSPTPRAGANYGYTFGSGTRLTVV.

The V call is TRBV7-9, the J call TRBJ1-1; D possibly corresponds to TRBD1 (6 bases). The CDR3 has 14 amino acids. From germline, CDR1 is SEHNR and CDR2 FQNEAQ (reference sequence). With 2 bases removed from V and 3 bases from J, the gap between germline ends came to 10 bases. CDR3: CASSLSQGHTEAFF. CDR3 in DNA: TGTGCCAGCAGCTTAAGTCAGGGGCACACTGAAGCTTTCTTT.

V usage is TRBV9 and J usage is TRBJ1-1; 8 bases are a match to TRBD1. The CDR3 is made up of 15 amino acids. V shed 0 bases and J 5 bases; nucleotides not matched to a gene: 6. Germline V gene data show CDR1 as SGDLS and CDR2 as YYNGEE. CDR3 DNA sequence: TGTGCCAGCAGCGTAGGGACAGGGACTTGGACTGAAGCTTTCTTT. Amino acid sequence: CASSVGTGTWTEAFF.

This clone was seen a single time. The chain recombines TRBV10-2 with TRBJ1-1, with D possibly being TRBD1 (6 bases). V gave up 5 bases and J gave up 4 bases, with 11 bases separating them. CDR1 is WSHSY, CDR2 SAAADI, per germline. There are 13 residues in the CDR3. CDR3 protein: CASSLGGGTEAFF. For the CDR3, the DNA is TGCGCCAGCAGTCTAGGGGGGGGCACTGAAGCTTTCTTT.

This chain connects TRBV7-2 to TRBJ2-1; TRBD2 agrees at 10 bases. The CDR3 has 16 residues. CDR1 is SGHTA and CDR2 is FQGNSA in the germline V gene. Trimming cost V 5 bases and J 7 bases; bases outside gene matches: 11. The DNA for the CDR3 is TGTGCCAGCAGCCCCCGGGCGCTAGCGGGAGCAAATGAGCAGTTCTTC. This gives the protein CASSPRALAGANEQFF.

This chain joins TRBV11-2 and TRBJ1-2; the D gene is possibly TRBD1 (5 bases). Germline V lookup: CDR1 SGHAT, CDR2 FQNNGV. The CDR3 extends over 15 amino acids. Trimming shortened V by 0 bases and J by 4 bases, and 12 bases separated the two germline ends. The CDR3 region has the DNA TGTGCCAGCAGCTTAGATGACAGCCGAGGCTATGGCTACACCTTC. Translation: CASSLDDSRGYGYTF.

This clone was seen just once. The CDR3 loop reads CASRPGTGNYGYTF. In nucleotides, the CDR3 is TGTGCCAGCCGTCCCGGGACAGGGAACTATGGCTACACCTTC. This rearrangement joins TRBV9 to TRBJ1-2; 9 bases are a match to TRBD1. Per the germline V gene, CDR1 is SGDLS and CDR2 is YYNGEE. The CDR3 contains 14 residues. J was trimmed by 2 bases and V by 7 bases; bases with no gene match: 6.

This chain connects TRBV6-5 to TRBJ2-5; D not certain. This CDR3 region has 13 residues. V was shortened by 0 bases and J by 4 bases, with 6 bases between the two germline ends. The V gene's germline CDR1 is MNHEY and CDR2 SVGAGI. As DNA, the CDR3 is TGTGCCAGCAGTTACTCCCCAGGAGAGACCCAGTACTTC. It translates to CASSYSPGETQYF.